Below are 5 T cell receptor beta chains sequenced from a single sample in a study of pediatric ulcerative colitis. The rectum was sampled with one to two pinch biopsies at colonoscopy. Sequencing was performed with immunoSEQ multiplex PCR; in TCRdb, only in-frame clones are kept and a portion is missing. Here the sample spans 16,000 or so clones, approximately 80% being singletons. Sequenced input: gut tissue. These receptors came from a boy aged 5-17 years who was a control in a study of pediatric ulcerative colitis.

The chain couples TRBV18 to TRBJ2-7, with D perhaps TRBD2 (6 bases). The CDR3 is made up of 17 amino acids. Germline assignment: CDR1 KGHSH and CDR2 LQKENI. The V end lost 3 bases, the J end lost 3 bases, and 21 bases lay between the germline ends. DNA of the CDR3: TGTGCCAGCTCACCGGTCGTTCCCGGGAGCGAGTTCTACGAGCAGTACTTC. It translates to CASSPVVPGSEFYEQYF.

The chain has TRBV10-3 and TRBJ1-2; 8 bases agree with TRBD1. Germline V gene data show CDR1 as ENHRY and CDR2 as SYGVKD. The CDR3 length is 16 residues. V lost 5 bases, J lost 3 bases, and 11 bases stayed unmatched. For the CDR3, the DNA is TGTGCCATCAGTAACCCAGGGGACAGGTTTGACTATGGCTACACCTTC. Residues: CAISNPGDRFDYGYTF.

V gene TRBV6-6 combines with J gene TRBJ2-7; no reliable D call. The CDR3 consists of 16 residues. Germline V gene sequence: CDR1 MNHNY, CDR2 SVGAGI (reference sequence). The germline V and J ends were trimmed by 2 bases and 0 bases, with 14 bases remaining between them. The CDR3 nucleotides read TGTGCCAGCAGTTACACCGCGGACGGTAACTCCTACGAGCAGTACTTC. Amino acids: CASSYTADGNSYEQYF.

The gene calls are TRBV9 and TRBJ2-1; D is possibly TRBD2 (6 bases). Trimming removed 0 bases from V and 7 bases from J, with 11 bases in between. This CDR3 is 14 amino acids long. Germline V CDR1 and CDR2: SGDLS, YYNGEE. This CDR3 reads CASSVGGEGNEQFF. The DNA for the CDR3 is TGTGCCAGCAGCGTAGGCGGGGAAGGGAATGAGCAGTTCTTC.

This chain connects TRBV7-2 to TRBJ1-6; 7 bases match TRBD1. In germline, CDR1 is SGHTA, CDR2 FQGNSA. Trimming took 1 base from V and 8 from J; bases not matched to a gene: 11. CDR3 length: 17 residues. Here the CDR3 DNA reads TGTGCCAGCAGCTTAGTCCTCCAGGGGGGTTCAGATTCACCCCTCCACTTT. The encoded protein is CASSLVLQGGSDSPLHF.